The entry below gives a single T cell receptor beta chain sequence along with its context. As yet, its antigen is unknown. This sample is part of a study of CD8 T cells in Susac syndrome. Whole-study results and caveats: Among people with Susac, CD8+ clonal expansion was greatest in TEMRA cells and active patients.

RNA in amounts of about 0.45 to 1 ug was reverse transcribed with random hexamers. It was immunoSEQ multiplex PCR that amplified TCR beta CDR3 across 54 Vbeta and 13 Jbeta. TCRdb fed the immunoSEQ multiplex PCR reads into MiXCR, producing one record per CDR3 protein. The data hold tens of thousands of distinct CDR3 sequences, with approximately 95% observed a single time. TCR beta sequencing was performed on blood CD8+ and CD4+ T cells. Germline loops: CDR1 GTSNPN, CDR2 SVGIG (reference sequence). This CDR3 has 13 amino acids. This clonotype was obtained from a human donor with Susac syndrome. Sequencing was performed on CD8+ T cells from PBMCs. This chain connects TRBV30 to TRBJ2-6; D is uncertain. The CDR3 sequence: CAAWSSGANVLTF. CDR3 nucleotides: TGTGCTGCGTGGAGCTCTGGGGCCAACGTCCTGACTTTC.